This TCR beta chain was sequenced in a study of CD8 T cells in Susac syndrome. Findings and limits, study-wide: Regarding the TCR sequencing and HLA analysis, the study admitted that a relatively small number of individuals were involved.

A note on this clonotype: The antigen is unknown.

cDNA came from about 0.5 to 1 ug RNA primed by random hexamers. TCR beta CDR3 was amplified by immunoSEQ covering 54 Vbeta and 13 Jbeta. TCRdb independently ran MiXCR on the immunoSEQ multiplex PCR reads; one entry per CDR3 protein. The sample carries some 180,000 distinct CDR3 sequences, about 95% recorded once. CD8+ and CD4+ T cells circulating in blood were sequenced for TCR beta. It was healthy donors who served as the controls, matched for age and sex. The sample consisted of CD4+ T cells from PBMCs. The clonotype was recovered from a human donor in good health.

The CDR3 DNA reads as TGTGCCAGCAGTTTAATTGGAGGAAATGAGCAGTTCTTC. Its protein product is CASSLIGGNEQFF. The V and J genes are TRBV12-3 or TRBV12-4 and TRBJ2-1, with a tentative D call TRBD2 (5 bases). The CDR3 totals 13 residues. V was clipped by 2 bases and J by 7 bases, with 9 bases between them.